The clone carrying this T cell receptor beta chain is deemed large (0.1 to 1%). This entry belongs to a study of patients and donors after allogeneic stem cell transplantation. Each CDR3 protein is one row after TCRdb ran MiXCR on the RT-PCR reads. The table has under 2,000 distinct CDR3 sequences, around a quarter seen once; the top ten hold around 26%. This CDR3 has 16 residues. The germline CDR1 and CDR2 sequences are WSHSY and SAAADI. The V gene lost 0 bases and the J gene lost 0 bases, with 9 bases spanning the gap. Input material: blood, either unsorted or a sorted T cell fraction (not recorded which). The chain recombines TRBV10-2 with TRBJ1-5; D unclear. This clonotype was obtained from a human donor who was either an allogeneic HSCT recipient or a stem cell or donor lymphocyte infusion donor (not recorded which). It is not recorded whose cells these are; they may come from a transplant donor. The DNA of the CDR3 is TGCGCCAGCAGTGAGTCTCCAGGCAATAGCAATCAGCCCCAGCATTTT. This gives the protein CASSESPGNSNQPQHF.